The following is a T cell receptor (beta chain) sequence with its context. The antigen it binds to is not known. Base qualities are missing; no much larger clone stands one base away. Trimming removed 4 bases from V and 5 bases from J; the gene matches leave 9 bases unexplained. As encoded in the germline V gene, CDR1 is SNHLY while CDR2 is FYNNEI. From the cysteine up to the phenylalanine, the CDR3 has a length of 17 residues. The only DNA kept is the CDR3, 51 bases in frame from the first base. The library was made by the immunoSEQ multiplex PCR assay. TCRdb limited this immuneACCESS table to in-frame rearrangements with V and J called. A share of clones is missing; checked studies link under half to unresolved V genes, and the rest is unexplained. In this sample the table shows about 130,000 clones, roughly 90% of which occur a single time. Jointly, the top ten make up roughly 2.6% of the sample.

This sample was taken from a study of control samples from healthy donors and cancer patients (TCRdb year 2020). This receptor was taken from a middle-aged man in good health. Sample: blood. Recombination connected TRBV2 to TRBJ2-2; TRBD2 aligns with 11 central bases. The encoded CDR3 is CASSVIGTSGLTGELFF. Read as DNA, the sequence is TGTGCCAGCAGTGTAATAGGGACTAGCGGCCTAACCGGGGAGCTGTTTTTT.